This T cell receptor (beta chain) comes out of a study of shared clonotypes between healthy human individuals. Whole-study results and caveats: Limitation of the genetic and exposure-history diversity represented came from the few donors.

Among the donors, all were Caucasian adults who lived in Nashville, Tennessee. Sequencing was performed on unsorted PBMC DNA using ten immunoSEQ deep assay plates. Only in-frame clones appear in the TCRdb table, and some are missing; sequencing was by immunoSEQ multiplex PCR. Here the sample spans around 480,000 clones, 60% to 80% being singletons. This clone was seen once. Its antigen is as yet unknown. The material sequenced was PBMCs. The receptor's source is a middle-aged woman in good health. Some clones in this sample may be carry-over from other donors' samples.

The CDR3 nucleotides are TGTGCCAGCAGCCCTGGGACTAGCGGCTTAGTGCGATACTTC. Amino acids: CASSPGTSGLVRYF. The chain recombines TRBV5-4 with TRBJ2-7; TRBD2 aligns across 11 bases. Trimming took 4 bases from V and 13 from J; bases not matched to a gene: 13. The length of the CDR3 is 14 residues. Germline-derived CDR1 and CDR2 are SGHNT and YYREEE (reference sequence).